Described below is a single T cell receptor beta chain sequence and its context. V was pared by 3 bases and J by 0 bases, with 11 bases between. Germline V lookup: CDR1 SGHNT, CDR2 YENEEA. The CDR3 has 16 residues. TCRdb analysed the PCR reads with MiXCR anew, one entry per CDR3 protein. The sample carries 9,000 to 13,000 distinct CDR3 sequences, about a quarter recorded once. These data are taken from a study of immune characterization of retroperitoneal liposarcoma. The sample was tumor tissue. The receptor comes from a male donor with retroperitoneal liposarcoma. The rearrangement links TRBV11-3 to TRBJ2-2; no reliable D call. CDR3 coding DNA: TGTGCCAGCAGCTTCGCCTTTGGGGCGAACACCGGGGAGCTGTTTTTT. Translation: CASSFAFGANTGELFF.